The entry that follows covers one T cell receptor beta chain sequence. No antigen is known for it. Base qualities are not recorded, but no much larger clone differs from it by a single base. Using the deep immunoSEQ assay, multiplex PCR amplified TCR CDR3 regions from genomic DNA. For each cell subset, the extracted genomic DNA was distributed evenly across all wells of several immunoSEQ 96-well plates, and each plate served as one replicate. For sorted subsets, each replicate PCR was loaded with about 0.2 ug genomic DNA, equivalent to 30,000 or so T cell genomes. Purified libraries were quantified with a Qubit 3.0 fluorometer, sized on a Bioanalyzer 2100, and re-quantified with the KAPA Library Quantification kit. Every immunoSEQ 96-well plate was sequenced on a dedicated single-read 150-cycle Illumina NextSeq 550 flow cell. Concerning the study's data processing: The immunoSEQ output contained only junctional sequences without quality scores, so filtering could not match that applied to full-length reads. Sequences were annotated with PyIR, a Python wrapper for IgBLAST v1.9, using IMGT germline references to assign V/J genes and CDR3. Reads were removed for weak V/J assignments (E-value above 1e-6), missing CDR3, stop codons, out-of-frame junctions, or ambiguous translated residues. A V3J clonotype was defined by an identical inferred V gene, J gene, and CDR3 amino acid sequence. The percentage overlap between two repertoires was calculated by dividing the number of shared unique clonotypes by the size of the smaller repertoire. Repertoire richness was assessed with RTK rarefaction, the Chao1 estimator, and Recon v2.1 estimates of unobserved clonotypes. OLGA was used to compute generation probabilities for all TCRbeta clonotypes that the gDNA method yielded from four donors. Imported from immuneACCESS, the table was reduced by TCRdb to in-frame sequences with V and J called. These copies leave out some clones; in studies compared against another copy, an unresolved V gene accounts for under half, and the cause of the remainder is not known. V and J calls and clone size are those listed in that table; D and trimming were worked out from the DNA. Recorded for this sample are roughly 2.1 million clones; around 93% of them occurred a single time. Of the sample, more than 1.5% falls within the top ten clones.

This sample was taken from a study of shared clonotypes between healthy human individuals (dated by TCRdb to the early 2020s). General notes on the study: The cohort included a few men and a couple of women between 18 and 49 years of age. Each donor's leukapheresis produced roughly between roughly 0.85 and 10 billion PBMCs. Different laboratories and diverse techniques were used to prepare libraries and sequence TCR repertoires, to increase sequencing depth and limit assay-specific biases. For each donor, CD4 naive and CD4 memory were each given three plates, CD8 naive was given two plates, and CD8 memory was given one plate. To estimate repertoire size and how much clonotype sharing occurs between individuals, the study deeply sequenced the blood TCR repertoires of roughly 5 healthy adults.

Results and caveats for the whole study, not just this receptor: Compared with non-shared clonotypes, clonotypes shared by all four sorted-subset donors had higher generation probabilities. Naive subsets generally had larger estimated clonotype richness than memory subsets did. Based on pairwise subsampling, the degree of clonotype sharing among donors was expected to be affected by sequencing depth. Only blood was sampled, and tissue TCR repertoires likely differ from those in blood. Incomplete sequencing was indicated by rarefaction of sorted-subset datasets, despite the large sequencing depth. Because the study included only a small number of donors, the genetic and exposure-history diversity represented was limited. Sharing across a handful of donors was observed for roughly 5.4% of naive CD4, under 4% of naive CD8, 2% to 2.5% of memory CD4, and roughly 0.43% of memory CD8 clonotypes.

For the CD8 naive samples, CD45RO-negative cells were positively selected for CCR7, yielding a CD45RA+CCR7+ population from which TemRA cells were excluded. Donors were healthy HIV-negative adults with no recently reported acute infections or vaccinations. Every donor was a Caucasian adult living in Nashville, Tennessee, USA. After blood collection by leukapheresis, PBMCs were isolated using Ficoll-Histopaque density gradient centrifugation and then cryopreserved in the vapor phase of liquid nitrogen. Purity and quantity of every magnetically sorted T cell population were checked by analytical flow cytometry. Each sorted fraction had its genomic DNA isolated and then quantified by UV absorbance on a Nanodrop 2000c. Taken from cysteine to phenylalanine, the CDR3 has 15 residues. Only the CDR3 portion is preserved as DNA: 45 bases, with reading frame beginning at the first base. The germline V gene specifies SGHNT as CDR1 and YENEEA as CDR2. Germline trimming amounts to 4 bases on V and 3 bases on J, with 3 as the count of junction bases outside the gene matches.

Sequencing input: naive CD8+ T cells from PBMCs. This specimen's cell subset or site label, per the study, means: CD45RA+CCR7+. The TCR originated in a man aged 18 to 29 in good health. Some clones in this sample may be carry-over from other donors' samples. The rearrangement combines TRBV11-3 with TRBJ2-2; TRBD1 lines up with 9 middle nucleotides. The nucleotide sequence is TGTGCCAGCAGCTCTCGGACAGGGGACACCGGGGAGCTGTTTTTT. Its translation is CASSSRTGDTGELFF.